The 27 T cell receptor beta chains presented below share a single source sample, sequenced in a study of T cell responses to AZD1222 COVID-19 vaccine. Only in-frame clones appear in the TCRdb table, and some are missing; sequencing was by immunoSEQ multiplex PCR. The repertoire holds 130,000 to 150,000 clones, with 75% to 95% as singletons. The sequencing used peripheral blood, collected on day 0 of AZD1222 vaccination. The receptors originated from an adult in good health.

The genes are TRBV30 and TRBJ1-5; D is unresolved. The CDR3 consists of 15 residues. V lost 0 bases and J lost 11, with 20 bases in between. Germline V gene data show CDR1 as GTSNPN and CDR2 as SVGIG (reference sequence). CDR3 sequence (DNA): TGTGCCTGGAGTGTAGGGCAGCTACATGGACGAGCCCAGCATTTT. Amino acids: CAWSVGQLHGRAQHF. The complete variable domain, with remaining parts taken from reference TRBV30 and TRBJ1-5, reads SQTIHQWPATLVQPVGSPLSLECTVEGTSNPNLYWYRQAAGRGLQLLFYSVGIGQISSEVPQNLSASRPQDRQFILSSKKLLLSDSGFYLCAWSVGQLHGRAQHFGDGTRLSIL.

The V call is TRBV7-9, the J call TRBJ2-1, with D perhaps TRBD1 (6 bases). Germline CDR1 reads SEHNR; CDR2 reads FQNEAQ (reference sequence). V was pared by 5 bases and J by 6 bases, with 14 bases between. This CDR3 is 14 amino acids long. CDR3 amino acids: CASSKTLQGNEQFF. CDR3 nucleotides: TGTGCCAGCAGCAAAACATTACAGGGCAATGAGCAGTTCTTC.

CDR3 sequence (DNA): TGTGCCAGCTCACCACAAGCGGGGGGGCCCTACAATGAGCAGTTCTTC. It codes for CASSPQAGGPYNEQFF. J is TRBJ2-1 and V is TRBV18; TRBD2 matches at 10 bases. V lost 1 base to trimming and J lost 2 bases; unmatched junction nucleotides: 2. This CDR3 comprises 16 residues. Germline-derived CDR1 and CDR2 are KGHSH and LQKENI.

This chain's CDR3 is CAWSGGSPYSNQPQHF. The CDR3, as DNA: TGTGCCTGGAGTGGAGGCAGTCCTTATAGCAATCAGCCCCAGCATTTT. This chain links TRBV30 with TRBJ1-5, with unresolved D. This CDR3 contains 16 residues. Germline loops: CDR1 GTSNPN, CDR2 SVGIG (reference sequence). V was cut by 1 base and J by 0 bases, with 13 bases left in between.

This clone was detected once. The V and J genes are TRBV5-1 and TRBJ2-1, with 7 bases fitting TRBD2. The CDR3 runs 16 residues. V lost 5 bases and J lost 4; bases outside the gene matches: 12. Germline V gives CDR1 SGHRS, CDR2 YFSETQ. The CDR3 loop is CASSVEAGDVYNEQFF. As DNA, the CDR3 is TGCGCCAGCAGTGTGGAGGCGGGAGACGTGTACAATGAGCAGTTCTTC. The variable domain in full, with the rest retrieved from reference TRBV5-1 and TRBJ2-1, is KAGVTQTPRYLIKTRGQQVTLSCSPISGHRSVSWYQQTPGQGLQFLFEYFSETQRNKGNFPGRFSGRQFSNSRSEMNVSTLELGDSALYLCASSVEAGDVYNEQFFGPGTRLTVL.

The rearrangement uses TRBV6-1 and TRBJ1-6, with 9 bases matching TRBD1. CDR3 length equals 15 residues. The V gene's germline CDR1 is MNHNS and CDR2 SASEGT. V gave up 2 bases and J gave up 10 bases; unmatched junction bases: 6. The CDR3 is CASSEWGTGHSPLHF. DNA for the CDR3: TGTGCCAGCAGTGAATGGGGGACAGGGCACTCACCCCTCCACTTT.

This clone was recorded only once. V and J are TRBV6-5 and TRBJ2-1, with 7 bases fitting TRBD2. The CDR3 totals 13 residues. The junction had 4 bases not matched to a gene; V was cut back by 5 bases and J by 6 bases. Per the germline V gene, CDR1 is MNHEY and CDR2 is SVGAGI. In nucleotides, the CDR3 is TGTGCCAGCAGTCCTCCGGGGGGCAATGAGCAGTTCTTC. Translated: CASSPPGGNEQFF.

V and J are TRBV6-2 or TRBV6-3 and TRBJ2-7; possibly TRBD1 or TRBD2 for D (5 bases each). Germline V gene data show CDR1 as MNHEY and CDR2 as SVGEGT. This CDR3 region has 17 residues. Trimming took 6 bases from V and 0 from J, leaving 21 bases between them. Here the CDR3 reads CASSQNVIGTRSYEQYF. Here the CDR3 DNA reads TGTGCCAGCAGCCAGAACGTAATTGGGACCCGCTCCTACGAGCAGTACTTC.

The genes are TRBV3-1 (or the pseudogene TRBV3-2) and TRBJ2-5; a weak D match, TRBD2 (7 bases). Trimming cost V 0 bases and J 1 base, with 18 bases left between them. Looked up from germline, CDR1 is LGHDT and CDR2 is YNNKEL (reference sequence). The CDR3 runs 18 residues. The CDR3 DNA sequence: TGTGCCAGCAGCCAAGATCGGGGGGCTAGCGGAATCCAAGAGACCCAGTACTTC. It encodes CASSQDRGASGIQETQYF.

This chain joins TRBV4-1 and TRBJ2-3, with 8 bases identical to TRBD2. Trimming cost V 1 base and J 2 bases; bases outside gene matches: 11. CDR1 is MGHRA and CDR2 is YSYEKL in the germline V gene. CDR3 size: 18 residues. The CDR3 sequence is CASSQVSPGRGFTDTQYF. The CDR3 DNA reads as TGCGCCAGCAGCCAAGTGTCTCCCGGGAGGGGGTTCACAGATACGCAGTATTTT.

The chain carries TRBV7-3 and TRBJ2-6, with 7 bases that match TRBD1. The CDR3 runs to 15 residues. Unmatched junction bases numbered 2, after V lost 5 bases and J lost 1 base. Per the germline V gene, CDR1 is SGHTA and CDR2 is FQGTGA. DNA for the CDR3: TGTGCCAGCAGCCCGACAGGGTCTGGGGCCAACGTCCTGACTTTC. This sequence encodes CASSPTGSGANVLTF.

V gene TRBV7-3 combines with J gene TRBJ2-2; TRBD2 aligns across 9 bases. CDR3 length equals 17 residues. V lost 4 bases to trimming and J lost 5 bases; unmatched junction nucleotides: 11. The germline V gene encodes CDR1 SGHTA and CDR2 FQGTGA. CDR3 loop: CASSSNIAGVYTGELFF. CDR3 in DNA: TGTGCCAGCAGCTCAAACATAGCGGGAGTGTATACCGGGGAGCTGTTTTTT. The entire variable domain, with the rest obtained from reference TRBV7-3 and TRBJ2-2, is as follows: GAGVSQTPSNKVTEKGKYVELRCDPISGHTALYWYRQSLGQGPEFLIYFQGTGAADDSGLPNDRFFAVRPEGSVSTLKIQRTERGDSAVYLCASSSNIAGVYTGELFFGEGSRLTVL.

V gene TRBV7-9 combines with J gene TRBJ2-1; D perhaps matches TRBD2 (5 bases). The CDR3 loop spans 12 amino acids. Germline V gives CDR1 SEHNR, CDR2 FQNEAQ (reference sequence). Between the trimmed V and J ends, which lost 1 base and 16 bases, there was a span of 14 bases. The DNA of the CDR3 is TGTGCCAGCAGCTTAGATTACGGGGATCCTTTCTTC. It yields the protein CASSLDYGDPFF.

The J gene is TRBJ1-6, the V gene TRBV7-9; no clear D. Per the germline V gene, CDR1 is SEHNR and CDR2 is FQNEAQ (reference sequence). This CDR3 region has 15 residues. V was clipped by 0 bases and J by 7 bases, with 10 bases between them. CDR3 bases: TGTGCCAGCAGCTTAGCGCTTCTGGGAAATTCACCCCTCCACTTT. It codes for CASSLALLGNSPLHF.

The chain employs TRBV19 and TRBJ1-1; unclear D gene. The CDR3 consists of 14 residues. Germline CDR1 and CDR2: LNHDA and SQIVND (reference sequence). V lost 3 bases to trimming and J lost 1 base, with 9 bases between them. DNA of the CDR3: TGTGCCAGTAGTATTGACGGGGAGAACACTGAAGCTTTCTTT. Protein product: CASSIDGENTEAFF.

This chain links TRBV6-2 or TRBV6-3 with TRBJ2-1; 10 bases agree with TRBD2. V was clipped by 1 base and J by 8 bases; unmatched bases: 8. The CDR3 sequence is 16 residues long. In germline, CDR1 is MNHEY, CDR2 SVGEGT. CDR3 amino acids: CASSYWGASGSYEQFF. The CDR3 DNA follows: TGTGCCAGCAGTTACTGGGGGGCTAGCGGGAGTTATGAGCAGTTCTTC.

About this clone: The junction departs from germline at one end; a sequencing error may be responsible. As DNA, the CDR3 is TGTGTCAGCAGTTCCACAGACAATCAGCCCCAGCATTTT. It specifies CVSSSTDNQPQHF. This chain connects TRBV6-6 to TRBJ1-5, with D uncertain. This CDR3 is built from 13 residues. CDR1 is MNHNY, CDR2 SVGAGI, per germline (reference sequence).

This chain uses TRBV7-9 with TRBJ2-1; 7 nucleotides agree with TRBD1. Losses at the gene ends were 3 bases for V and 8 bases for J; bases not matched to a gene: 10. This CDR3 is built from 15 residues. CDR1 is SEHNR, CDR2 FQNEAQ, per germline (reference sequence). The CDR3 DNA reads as TGTGCCAGCAGCTTTCTCCGGGACAGAGGGGATGAGCAGTTCTTC. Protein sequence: CASSFLRDRGDEQFF.

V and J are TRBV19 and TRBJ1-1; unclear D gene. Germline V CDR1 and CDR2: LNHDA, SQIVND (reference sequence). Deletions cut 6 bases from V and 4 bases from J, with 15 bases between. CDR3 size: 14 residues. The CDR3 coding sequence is TGTGCCAGTAGCTCCCGAGTCCGCAGCACTGAAGCTTTCTTT. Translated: CASSSRVRSTEAFF.

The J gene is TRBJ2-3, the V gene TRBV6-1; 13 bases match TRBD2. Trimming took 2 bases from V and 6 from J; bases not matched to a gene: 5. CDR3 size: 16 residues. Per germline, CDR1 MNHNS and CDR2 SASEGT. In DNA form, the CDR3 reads TGTGCCAGCAGTGAATGGACTAGCGGGGGTCCGGATACGCAGTATTTT. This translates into CASSEWTSGGPDTQYF.

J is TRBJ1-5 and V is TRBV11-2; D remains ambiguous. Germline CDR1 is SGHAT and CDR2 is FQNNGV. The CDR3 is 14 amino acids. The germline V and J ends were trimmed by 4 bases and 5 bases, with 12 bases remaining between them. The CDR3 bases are TGTGCCAGCAGCTCCGCAAGTAGATATCAGCCCCAGCATTTT. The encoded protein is CASSSASRYQPQHF.

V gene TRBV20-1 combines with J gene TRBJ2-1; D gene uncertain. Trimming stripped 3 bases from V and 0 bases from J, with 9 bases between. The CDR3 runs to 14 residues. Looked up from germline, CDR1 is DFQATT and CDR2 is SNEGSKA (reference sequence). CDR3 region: CSASSSSSYNEQFF. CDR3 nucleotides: TGCAGTGCTAGTTCCAGCAGCTCCTACAATGAGCAGTTCTTC.

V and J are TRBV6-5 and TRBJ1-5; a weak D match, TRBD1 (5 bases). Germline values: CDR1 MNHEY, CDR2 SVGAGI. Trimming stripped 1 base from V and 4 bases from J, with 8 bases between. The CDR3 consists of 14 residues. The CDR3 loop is CASSYLAGNQPQHF. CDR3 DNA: TGTGCCAGCAGTTACTTGGCAGGGAATCAGCCCCAGCATTTT.

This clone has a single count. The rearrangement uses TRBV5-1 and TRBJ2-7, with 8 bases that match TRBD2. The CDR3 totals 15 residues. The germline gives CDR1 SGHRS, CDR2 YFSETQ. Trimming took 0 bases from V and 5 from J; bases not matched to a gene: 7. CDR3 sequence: CASSLEGTRPDEQYF. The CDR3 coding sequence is TGCGCCAGCAGCTTGGAGGGGACTAGGCCCGACGAGCAGTACTTC.

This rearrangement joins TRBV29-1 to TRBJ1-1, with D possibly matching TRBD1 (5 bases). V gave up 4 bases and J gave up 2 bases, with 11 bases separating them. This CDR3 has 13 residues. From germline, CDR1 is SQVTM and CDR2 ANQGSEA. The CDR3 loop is CSVAVGTNTEAFF. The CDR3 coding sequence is TGCAGCGTTGCAGTAGGGACCAACACTGAAGCTTTCTTT.

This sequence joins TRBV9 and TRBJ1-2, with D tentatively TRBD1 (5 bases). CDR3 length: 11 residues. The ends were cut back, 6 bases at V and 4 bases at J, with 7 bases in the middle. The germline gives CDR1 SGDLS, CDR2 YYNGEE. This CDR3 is CASKQGYGYTF. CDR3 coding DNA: TGTGCCAGCAAGCAGGGCTATGGCTACACCTTC. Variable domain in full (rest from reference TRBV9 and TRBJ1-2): DSGVTQTPKHLITATGQRVTLRCSPRSGDLSVYWYQQSLDQGLQFLIQYYNGEERAKGNILERFSAQQFPDLHSELNLSSLELGDSALYFCASKQGYGYTFGSGTRLTVV.

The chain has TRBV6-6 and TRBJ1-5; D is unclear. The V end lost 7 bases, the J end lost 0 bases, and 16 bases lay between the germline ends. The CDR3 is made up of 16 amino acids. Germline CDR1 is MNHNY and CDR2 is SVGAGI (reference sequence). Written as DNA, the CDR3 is TGTGCCAGCACCATGACATCGGGGAATAGCAATCAGCCCCAGCATTTT. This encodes CASTMTSGNSNQPQHF.